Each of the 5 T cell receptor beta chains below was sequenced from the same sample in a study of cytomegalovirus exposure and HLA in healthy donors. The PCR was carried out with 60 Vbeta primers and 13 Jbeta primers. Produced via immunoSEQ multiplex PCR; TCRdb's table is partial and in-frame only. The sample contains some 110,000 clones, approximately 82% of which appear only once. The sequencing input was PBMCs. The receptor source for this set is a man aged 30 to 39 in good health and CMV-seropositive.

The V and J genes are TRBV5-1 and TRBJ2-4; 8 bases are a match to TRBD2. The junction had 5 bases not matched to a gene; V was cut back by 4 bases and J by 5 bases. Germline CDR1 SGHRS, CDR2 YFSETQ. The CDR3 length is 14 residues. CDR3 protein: CASSPGGVENIQYF. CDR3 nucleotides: TGCGCCAGCAGCCCCGGGGGGGTGGAAAACATTCAGTACTTC.

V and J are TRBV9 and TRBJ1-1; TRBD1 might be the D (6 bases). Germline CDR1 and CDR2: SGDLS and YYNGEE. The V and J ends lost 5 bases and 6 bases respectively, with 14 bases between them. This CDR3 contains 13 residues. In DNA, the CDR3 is TGTGCCAGCAGGAGAGGGGGTGTCCCTGAAGCTTTCTTT. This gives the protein CASRRGGVPEAFF. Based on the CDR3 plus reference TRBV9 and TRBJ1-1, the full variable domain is DSGVTQTPKHLITATGQRVTLRCSPRSGDLSVYWYQQSLDQGLQFLIQYYNGEERAKGNILERFSAQQFPDLHSELNLSSLELGDSALYFCASRRGGVPEAFFGQGTRLTVV.

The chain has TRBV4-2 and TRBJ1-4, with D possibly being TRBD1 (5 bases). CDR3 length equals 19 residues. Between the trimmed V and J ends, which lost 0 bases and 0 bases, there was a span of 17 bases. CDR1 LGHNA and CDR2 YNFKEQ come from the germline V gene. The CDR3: CASSQDVGRPGSTNEKLFF. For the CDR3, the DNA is TGTGCCAGCAGCCAAGATGTGGGGCGACCTGGCTCAACTAATGAAAAACTGTTTTTT.

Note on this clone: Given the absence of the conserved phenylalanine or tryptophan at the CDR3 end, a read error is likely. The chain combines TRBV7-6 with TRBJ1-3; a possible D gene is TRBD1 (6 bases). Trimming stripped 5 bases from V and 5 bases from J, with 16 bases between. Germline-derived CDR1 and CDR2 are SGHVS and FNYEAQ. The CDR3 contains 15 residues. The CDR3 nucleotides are TGTGCCAGCAGCCCGCGATACAGGGAGCGAAACACCATATATCTT. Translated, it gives CASSPRYRERNTIYL.

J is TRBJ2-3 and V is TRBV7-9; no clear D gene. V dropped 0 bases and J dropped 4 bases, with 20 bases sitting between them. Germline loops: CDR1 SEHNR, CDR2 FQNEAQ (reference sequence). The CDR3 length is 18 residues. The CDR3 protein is CASSLAFDLRSGADTQYF. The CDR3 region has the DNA TGTGCCAGCAGCTTAGCTTTTGACTTGCGTTCCGGCGCAGATACGCAGTATTTT.